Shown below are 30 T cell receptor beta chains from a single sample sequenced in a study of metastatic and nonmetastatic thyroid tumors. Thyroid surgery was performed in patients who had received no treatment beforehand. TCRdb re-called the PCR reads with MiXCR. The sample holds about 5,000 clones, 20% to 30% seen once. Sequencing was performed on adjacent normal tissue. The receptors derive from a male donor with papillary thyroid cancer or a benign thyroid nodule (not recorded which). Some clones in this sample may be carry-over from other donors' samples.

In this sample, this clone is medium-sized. The CDR3 nucleotides read TGTGCCAGCAGCCCCGTCAGGGGTAGGTCCTATGGCTACACCTTC. Translated: CASSPVRGRSYGYTF. J is TRBJ1-2 and V is TRBV11-2, with D perhaps TRBD1 (6 bases). The V end lost 5 bases, the J end lost 4 bases, and 17 bases lay between the germline ends. Germline V gene lookup returns CDR1 SGHAT and CDR2 FQNNGV. CDR3 length: 15 amino acids.

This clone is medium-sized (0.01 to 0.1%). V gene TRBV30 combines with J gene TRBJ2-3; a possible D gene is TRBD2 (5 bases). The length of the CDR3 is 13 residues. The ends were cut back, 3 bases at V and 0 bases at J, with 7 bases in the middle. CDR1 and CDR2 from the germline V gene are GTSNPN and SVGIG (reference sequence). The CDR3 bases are TGTGCCTGGAGCGGGATTAGCACAGATACGCAGTATTTT. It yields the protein CAWSGISTDTQYF. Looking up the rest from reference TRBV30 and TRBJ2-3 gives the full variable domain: SQTIHQWPATLVQPVGSPLSLECTVEGTSNPNLYWYRQAAGRGLQLLFYSVGIGQISSEVPQNLSASRPQDRQFILSSKKLLLSDSGFYLCAWSGISTDTQYFGPGTRLTVL.

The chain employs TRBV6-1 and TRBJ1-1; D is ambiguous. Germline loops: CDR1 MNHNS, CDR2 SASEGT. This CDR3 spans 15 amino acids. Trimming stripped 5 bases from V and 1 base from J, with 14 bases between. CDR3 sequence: CASSNQDGKNTEAFF. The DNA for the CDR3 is TGTGCCAGCAGTAATCAGGACGGCAAGAACACTGAAGCTTTCTTT.

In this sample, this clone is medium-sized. DNA of the CDR3: TGTGCCAGCAGTGAGAGGTCAACGGGGAATTCACCCCTCCACTTT. Protein: CASSERSTGNSPLHF. The V and J genes are TRBV2 and TRBJ1-6; D gene ambiguous. This CDR3 is built from 15 residues. The V and J ends lost 3 bases and 7 bases respectively, with 13 bases between them. CDR1 SNHLY and CDR2 FYNNEI come from the germline V gene.

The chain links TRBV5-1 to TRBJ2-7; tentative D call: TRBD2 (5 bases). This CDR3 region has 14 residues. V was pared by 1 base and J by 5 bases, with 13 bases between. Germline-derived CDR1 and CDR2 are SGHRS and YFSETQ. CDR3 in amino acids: CASSLIGGRDEQYF. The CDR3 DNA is TGCGCCAGCAGCTTGATCGGAGGCCGCGACGAGCAGTACTTC.

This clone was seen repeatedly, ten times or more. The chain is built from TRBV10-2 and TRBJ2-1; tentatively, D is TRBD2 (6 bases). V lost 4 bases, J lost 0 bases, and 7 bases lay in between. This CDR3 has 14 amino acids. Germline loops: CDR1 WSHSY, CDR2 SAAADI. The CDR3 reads CASSGGDSYNEQFF. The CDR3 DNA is TGCGCCAGCAGTGGCGGGGACTCCTACAATGAGCAGTTCTTC.

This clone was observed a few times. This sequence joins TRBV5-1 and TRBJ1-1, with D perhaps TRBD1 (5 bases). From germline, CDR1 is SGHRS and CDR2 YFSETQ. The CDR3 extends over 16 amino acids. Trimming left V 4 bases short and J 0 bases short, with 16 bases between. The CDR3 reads CASSPGEGRMNTEAFF. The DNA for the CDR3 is TGCGCCAGCAGCCCTGGAGAGGGGAGGATGAACACTGAAGCTTTCTTT.

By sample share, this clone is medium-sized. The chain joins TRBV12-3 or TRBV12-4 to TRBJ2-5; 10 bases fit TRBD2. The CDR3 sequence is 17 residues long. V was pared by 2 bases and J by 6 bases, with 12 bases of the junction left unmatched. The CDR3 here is CASSLPSGSPYIKTQYF. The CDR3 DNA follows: TGTGCCAGCAGTTTACCTAGCGGGAGCCCGTACATTAAGACCCAGTACTTC.

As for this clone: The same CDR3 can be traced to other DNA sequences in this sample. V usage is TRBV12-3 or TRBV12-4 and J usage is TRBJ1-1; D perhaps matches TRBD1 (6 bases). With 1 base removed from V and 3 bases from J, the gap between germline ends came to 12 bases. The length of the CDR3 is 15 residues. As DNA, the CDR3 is TGTGCCAGCAGTTTAGACAGGGCAGGGGACACTGAAGCTTTCTTT. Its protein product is CASSLDRAGDTEAFF.

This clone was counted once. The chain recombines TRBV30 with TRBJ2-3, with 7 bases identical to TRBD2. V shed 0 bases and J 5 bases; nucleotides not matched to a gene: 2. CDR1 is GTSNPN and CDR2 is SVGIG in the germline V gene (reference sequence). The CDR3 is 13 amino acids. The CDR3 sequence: CAWSVGGVDTQYF. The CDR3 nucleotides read TGTGCCTGGAGTGTGGGGGGGGTAGATACGCAGTATTTT.

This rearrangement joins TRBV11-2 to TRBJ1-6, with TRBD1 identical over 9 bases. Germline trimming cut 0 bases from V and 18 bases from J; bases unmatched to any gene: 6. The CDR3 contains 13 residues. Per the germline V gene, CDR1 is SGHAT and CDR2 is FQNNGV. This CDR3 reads CASSLDDRDRAHF. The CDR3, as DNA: TGTGCCAGCAGCTTAGATGACCGGGACAGGGCCCACTTT.

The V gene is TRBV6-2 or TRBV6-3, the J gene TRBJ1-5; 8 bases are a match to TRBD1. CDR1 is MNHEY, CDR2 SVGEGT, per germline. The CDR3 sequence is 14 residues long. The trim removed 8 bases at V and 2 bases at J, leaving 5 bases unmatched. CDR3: CASQGASGNQPQHF. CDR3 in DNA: TGTGCCAGCCAGGGGGCAAGTGGCAATCAGCCCCAGCATTTT.

The CDR3: CAGREQDYNEQFF. Written as DNA, the CDR3 is TGTGCCGGCCGTGAACAGGACTACAATGAGCAGTTCTTC. The V and J genes are TRBV6-1 and TRBJ2-1, with D perhaps matching TRBD1 (5 bases). The CDR3 length is 13 residues. Trimming cost V 11 bases and J 3 bases, with 14 bases left between them. From germline, CDR1 is MNHNS and CDR2 SASEGT.

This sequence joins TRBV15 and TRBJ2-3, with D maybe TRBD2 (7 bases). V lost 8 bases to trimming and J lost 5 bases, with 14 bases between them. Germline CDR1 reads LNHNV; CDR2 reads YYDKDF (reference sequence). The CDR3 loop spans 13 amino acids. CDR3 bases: TGTGCCACCGGTGCGGGGGCGGAAGATACGCAGTATTTT. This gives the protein CATGAGAEDTQYF.

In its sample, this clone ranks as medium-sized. CDR3 coding DNA: TGTGCCAGCAGTTATGGCAGAGGACTAGCGGGATACGAGCAGTACTTC. As protein: CASSYGRGLAGYEQYF. V usage is TRBV5-5 and J usage is TRBJ2-7; 12 bases map to TRBD2. The CDR3 loop spans 16 amino acids. Germline values: CDR1 SGHKS, CDR2 YYEKEE (reference sequence). The V gene end was trimmed by 5 bases and the J gene end by 4 bases; junction bases not matched to a gene: 10.

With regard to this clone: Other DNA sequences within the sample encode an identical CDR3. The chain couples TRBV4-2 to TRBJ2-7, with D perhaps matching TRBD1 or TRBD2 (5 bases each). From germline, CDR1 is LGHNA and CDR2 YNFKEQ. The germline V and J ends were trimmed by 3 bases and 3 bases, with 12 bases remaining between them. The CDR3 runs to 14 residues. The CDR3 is CASSQGEGDYEQYF. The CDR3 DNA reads TGTGCCAGCAGCCAGGGGGAAGGTGACTACGAGCAGTACTTC.

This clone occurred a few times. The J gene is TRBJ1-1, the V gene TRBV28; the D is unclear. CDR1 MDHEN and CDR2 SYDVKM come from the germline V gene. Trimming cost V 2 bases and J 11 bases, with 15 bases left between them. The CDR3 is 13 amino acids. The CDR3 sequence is CASSLTRIGYAFF. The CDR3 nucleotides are TGTGCCAGCAGTTTAACTCGAATCGGTTACGCTTTCTTT.

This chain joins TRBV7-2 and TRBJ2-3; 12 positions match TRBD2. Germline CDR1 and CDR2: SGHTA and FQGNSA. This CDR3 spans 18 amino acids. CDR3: CGCSLGLAGGRSTDTQYF. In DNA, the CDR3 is TGTGGGTGCAGCTTAGGGCTAGCGGGAGGGCGGAGCACAGATACGCAGTATTTT. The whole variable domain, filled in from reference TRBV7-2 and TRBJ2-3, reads GAGVSQSPSNKVTEKGKDVELRCDPISGHTALYWYRQSLGQGLEFLIYFQGNSAPDKSGLPSDRFSAERTGGSVSTLTIQRTQQEDSAVYLCGCSLGLAGGRSTDTQYFGPGTRLTVL.

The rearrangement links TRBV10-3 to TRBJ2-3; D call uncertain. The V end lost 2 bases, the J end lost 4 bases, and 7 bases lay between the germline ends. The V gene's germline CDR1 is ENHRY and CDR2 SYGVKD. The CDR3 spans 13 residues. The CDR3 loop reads CAISEVSADTQYF. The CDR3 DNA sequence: TGTGCCATCAGTGAGGTCAGCGCAGATACGCAGTATTTT.

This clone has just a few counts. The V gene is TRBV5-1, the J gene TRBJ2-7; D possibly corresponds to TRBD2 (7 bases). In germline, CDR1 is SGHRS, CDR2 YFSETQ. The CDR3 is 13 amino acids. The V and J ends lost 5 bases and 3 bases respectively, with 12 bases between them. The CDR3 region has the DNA TGCGCCAGCAGGGGGGGGGCCGGCTACGAGCAGTACTTC. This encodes CASRGGAGYEQYF. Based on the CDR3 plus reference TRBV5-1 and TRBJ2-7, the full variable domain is KAGVTQTPRYLIKTRGQQVTLSCSPISGHRSVSWYQQTPGQGLQFLFEYFSETQRNKGNFPGRFSGRQFSNSRSEMNVSTLELGDSALYLCASRGGAGYEQYFGPGTRLTVT.

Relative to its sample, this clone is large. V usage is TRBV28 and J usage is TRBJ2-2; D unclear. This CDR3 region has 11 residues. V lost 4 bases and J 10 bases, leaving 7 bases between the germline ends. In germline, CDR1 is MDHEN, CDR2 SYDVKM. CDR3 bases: TGTGCCAGCAGTTATAGTCCGGAGCTGTTTTTT. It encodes CASSYSPELFF.

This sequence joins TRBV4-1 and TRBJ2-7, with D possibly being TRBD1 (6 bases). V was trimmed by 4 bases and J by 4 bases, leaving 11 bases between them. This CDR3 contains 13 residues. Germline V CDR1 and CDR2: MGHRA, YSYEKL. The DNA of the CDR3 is TGCGCCAGCAGCCTTGGGGGCGAGTACGAGCAGTACTTC. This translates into CASSLGGEYEQYF.

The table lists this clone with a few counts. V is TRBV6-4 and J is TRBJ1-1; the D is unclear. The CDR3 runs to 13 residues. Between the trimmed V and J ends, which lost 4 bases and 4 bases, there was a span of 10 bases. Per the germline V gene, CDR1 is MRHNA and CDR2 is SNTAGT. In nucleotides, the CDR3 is TGTGCCAGCAGTGCCGAAGGTCCCACTGAAGCTTTCTTT. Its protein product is CASSAEGPTEAFF.

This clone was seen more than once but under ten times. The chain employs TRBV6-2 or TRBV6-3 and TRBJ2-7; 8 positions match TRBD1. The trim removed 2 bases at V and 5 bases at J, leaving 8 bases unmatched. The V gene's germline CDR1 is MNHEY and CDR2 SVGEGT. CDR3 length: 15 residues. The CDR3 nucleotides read TGTGCCAGCAGTTACCGAAGGACAGGGATGCACGAGCAGTACTTC. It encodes CASSYRRTGMHEQYF.

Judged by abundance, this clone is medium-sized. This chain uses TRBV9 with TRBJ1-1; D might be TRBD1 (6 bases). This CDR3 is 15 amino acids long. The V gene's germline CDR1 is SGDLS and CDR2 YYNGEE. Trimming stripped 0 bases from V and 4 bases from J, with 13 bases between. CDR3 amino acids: CASSVGGQGGTEAFF. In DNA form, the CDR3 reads TGTGCCAGCAGCGTAGGGGGGCAGGGAGGCACTGAAGCTTTCTTT.

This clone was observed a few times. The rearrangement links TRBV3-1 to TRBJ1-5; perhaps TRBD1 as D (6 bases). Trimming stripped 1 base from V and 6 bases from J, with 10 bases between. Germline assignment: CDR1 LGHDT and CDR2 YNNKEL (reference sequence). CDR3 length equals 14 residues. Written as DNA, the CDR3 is TGTGCCAGCAGCCAAGGGGGAGGGGGTCAGCCCCAGCATTTT. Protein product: CASSQGGGGQPQHF.

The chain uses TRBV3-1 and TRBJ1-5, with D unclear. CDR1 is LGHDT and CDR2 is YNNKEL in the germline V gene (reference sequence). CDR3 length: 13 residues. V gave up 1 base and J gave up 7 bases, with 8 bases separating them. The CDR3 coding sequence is TGTGCCAGCAGCCAAGGCACAGACCAGCCCCAGCATTTT. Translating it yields CASSQGTDQPQHF.

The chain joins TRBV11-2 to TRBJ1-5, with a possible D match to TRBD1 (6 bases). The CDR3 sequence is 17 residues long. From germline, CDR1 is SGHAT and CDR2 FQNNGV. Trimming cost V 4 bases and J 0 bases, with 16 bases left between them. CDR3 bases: TGTGCCAGCAGCTCCCTCACGGACAGTTATAGCAATCAGCCCCAGCATTTT. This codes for CASSSLTDSYSNQPQHF.

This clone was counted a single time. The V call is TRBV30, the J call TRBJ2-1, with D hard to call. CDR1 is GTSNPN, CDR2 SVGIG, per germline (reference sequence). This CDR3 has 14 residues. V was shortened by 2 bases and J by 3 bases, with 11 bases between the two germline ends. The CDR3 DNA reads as TGTGCCTGGAGTAAGGTCTTGGTCTACAATGAGCAGTTCTTC. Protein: CAWSKVLVYNEQFF.

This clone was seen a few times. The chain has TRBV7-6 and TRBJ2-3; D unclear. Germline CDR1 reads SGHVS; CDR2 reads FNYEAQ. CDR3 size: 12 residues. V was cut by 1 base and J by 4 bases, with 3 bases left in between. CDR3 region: CASSLGADTQYF. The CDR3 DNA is TGTGCCAGCAGCTTAGGAGCAGATACGCAGTATTTT.